Detailed here is one T cell receptor (beta chain). The data were produced by immunoSEQ multiplex PCR, yet TCRdb's version contains in-frame clones alone and is incomplete. The sample has about 140,000 clones, just under 90% seen once. This sample stems from a study of blood T cell repertoires in COVID-19. The wider study: Some COVID-19 samples were acute and others convalescent; all came from the United States, Italy and Spain.

The germline V gene has CDR1 SGHKS and CDR2 YYEKEE (reference sequence). The CDR3 consists of 15 residues. The J segment lost 4 bases and the V segment lost 4 bases, leaving 5 bases of the junction unmatched. The chain couples TRBV5-5 to TRBJ2-1; 10 bases agree with TRBD2. The TCR was taken from a woman between 40 and 55 years old with acute or convalescent COVID-19. The specimen sequenced was peripheral blood. The CDR3: CASSVGLAVYNEQFF. The CDR3 DNA reads TGTGCCAGCAGCGTCGGACTAGCGGTTTACAATGAGCAGTTCTTC.